One and the same sample provided the 30 T cell receptor beta chains below, sequenced in a study of OX40 agonist ivuxolimab in advanced cancers. The library was obtained by the immunoSEQ multiplex PCR assay. TCRdb re-hosts the immuneACCESS table, in-frame sequences only. Its copies lack some clones; in the studies checked, an unresolved V gene accounts for under half of them, and the cause for the rest is not known. For this sample there are over 85,000 clones; 93% appear just once. The ten biggest clones cover around 0.25% of the sample. The sample was CD4+ or CD8+ T cells sorted from blood, taken in a trial of the OX40 agonist ivuxolimab. Receptors originate from an adult with an advanced solid tumor such as melanoma, head and neck, liver or kidney cancer.

The chain carries TRBV5-8 and TRBJ1-1, with D perhaps matching TRBD1 (5 bases). V shed 2 bases and J shed 1 base, with 12 bases lying between them. The germline V gene has CDR1 SGHTS and CDR2 YDEGEE. The CDR3 is 15 amino acids. CDR3 region: CASSFSWGRNTEAFF. CDR3 coding DNA: TGTGCCAGCAGCTTCTCTTGGGGGAGGAACACTGAAGCTTTCTTT.

This chain links TRBV11-2 with TRBJ1-5; D remains unclear. Germline-derived CDR1 and CDR2 are SGHAT and FQNNGV. The CDR3 runs 12 residues. Trimming took off 3 bases at V and 6 bases at J, with 6 bases between the two ends. The CDR3 sequence is CASSFLGQPQHF. The CDR3 bases are TGTGCCAGCAGCTTTTTGGGTCAGCCCCAGCATTTT.

This chain connects TRBV28 to TRBJ2-5; D may be TRBD1 (7 bases). Per germline, CDR1 MDHEN and CDR2 SYDVKM. The CDR3 runs 13 residues. With 5 bases removed from V and 5 bases from J, the gap between germline ends came to 12 bases. CDR3 bases: TGTGCCAGCAGTCTACAGGGGAGGGAGACCCAGTACTTC. Translating gives CASSLQGRETQYF.

This CDR3 reads CASSFIAKNIQYF. The CDR3 bases are TGTGCCAGCAGCTTCATAGCCAAAAACATTCAGTACTTC. The chain uses TRBV5-5 and TRBJ2-4; the D is unclear. The germline gives CDR1 SGHKS, CDR2 YYEKEE (reference sequence). The CDR3 contains 13 residues. The V end lost 2 bases, the J end lost 0 bases, and 3 bases lay between the germline ends.

The rearrangement joins TRBV6-6 to TRBJ2-1; 8 bases line up with TRBD2. The trim removed 7 bases at V and 5 bases at J, leaving 10 bases unmatched. Germline CDR1 reads MNHNY; CDR2 reads SVGAGI (reference sequence). The CDR3 is made up of 15 amino acids. The CDR3 DNA sequence: TGTGCCAGCACCCTACTAGCGGCAAGAAACAATGAGCAGTTCTTC. Encoded protein: CASTLLAARNNEQFF.

V and J are TRBV12-5 and TRBJ2-6; a possible D gene is TRBD2 (6 bases). The CDR3 contains 14 residues. The germline V gene encodes CDR1 LGHNT and CDR2 FRNRAP. V gave up 7 bases and J gave up 4 bases, with 11 bases separating them. CDR3 protein: CASVGGRGANVLTF. Here the CDR3 DNA reads TGTGCTAGTGTCGGGGGTCGAGGGGCCAACGTCCTGACTTTC.

This chain connects TRBV6-4 to TRBJ2-2; D perhaps matches TRBD2 (6 bases). This CDR3 is 14 amino acids long. The germline V gene has CDR1 MRHNA and CDR2 SNTAGT. Between the trimmed V and J ends, which lost 8 bases and 7 bases, there was a span of 17 bases. Written as DNA, the CDR3 is TGTGCCAGCCGGACAACTGACGGGGGCGGGGAGCTGTTTTTT. Its translation: CASRTTDGGGELFF.

V usage is TRBV7-2 and J usage is TRBJ2-3, with 8 positions matching TRBD2. The J segment lost 5 bases and the V segment lost 3 bases, leaving 4 bases of the junction unmatched. The CDR3 extends over 14 amino acids. The germline CDR1 and CDR2 sequences are SGHTA and FQGNSA. CDR3 DNA sequence: TGTGCCAGCAGCTTGTGGAGCGGGGGAGATACGCAGTATTTT. It encodes CASSLWSGGDTQYF.

This clone was found once. V gene TRBV19 combines with J gene TRBJ1-5; D is unresolved. V was pared by 5 bases and J by 5 bases, with 10 bases between. The CDR3 is made up of 13 amino acids. Germline CDR1 is LNHDA and CDR2 is SQIVND (reference sequence). CDR3 protein: CASSPSLHQPQHF. CDR3 DNA: TGTGCCAGTAGTCCTAGTCTTCATCAGCCCCAGCATTTT.

Only one count was recorded for this clone. The V call is TRBV29-1, the J call TRBJ2-1; 8 nucleotides match TRBD2. V trimming: 6 bases; J trimming: 4 bases; junction bases outside the gene matches: 2. The CDR3 has 12 residues. Germline assignment: CDR1 SQVTM and CDR2 ANQGSEA. The CDR3 DNA is TGCAGCGTCACTAGCGGATACAATGAGCAGTTCTTC. Residues: CSVTSGYNEQFF.

This chain uses TRBV11-3 with TRBJ1-5, with a tentative D call TRBD1 (6 bases). V shed 5 bases and J shed 9 bases, with 14 bases lying between them. The CDR3 contains 13 residues. Germline assignment: CDR1 SGHNT and CDR2 YENEEA. The DNA for the CDR3 is TGTGCCAGCAGCCAGGACAGTTCTCTGCCCCAGCATTTT. Its protein is CASSQDSSLPQHF.

The chain carries TRBV25-1 and TRBJ2-1; 12 bases match TRBD2. Per germline, CDR1 MGHDK and CDR2 SYGVNS. J was trimmed by 5 bases and V by 4 bases; bases with no gene match: 9. This CDR3 has 17 residues. CDR3 sequence (DNA): TGTGCCAGCAGTGGTGGGCCGGGACTAGCGGGTAACAATGAGCAGTTCTTC. Amino acids: CASSGGPGLAGNNEQFF.

This rearrangement joins TRBV6-1 to TRBJ2-7; 7 bases are a match to TRBD1. This CDR3 is 11 amino acids long. Germline trimming cut 9 bases from V and 9 bases from J; bases unmatched to any gene: 8. Germline V gene sequence: CDR1 MNHNS, CDR2 SASEGT. The CDR3 sequence is CASWVGGRQYF. Written as DNA, the CDR3 is TGTGCCAGTTGGGTAGGGGGCAGGCAGTACTTC.

V is TRBV6-6 and J is TRBJ2-1; weak D call: TRBD1 (5 bases). Between the trimmed V and J ends, which lost 3 bases and 6 bases, there was a span of 9 bases. Germline V gene sequence: CDR1 MNHNY, CDR2 SVGAGI (reference sequence). The CDR3 consists of 13 residues. This chain's CDR3 is CASSYSGFNEQFF. The CDR3 region has the DNA TGTGCCAGCAGTTATTCAGGGTTCAATGAGCAGTTCTTC.

The J gene is TRBJ2-1, the V gene TRBV11-1, with 7 bases identical to TRBD2. Germline V lookup: CDR1 SGHAT, CDR2 FQDESV (reference sequence). The CDR3 spans 13 residues. V lost 5 bases and J lost 12; bases outside the gene matches: 10. The CDR3 sequence: CASSQGSGGGQFF. CDR3 nucleotide sequence: TGTGCCAGCAGCCAGGGCTCGGGCGGGGGGCAGTTCTTC.

Comment on this clone: The sample holds other DNA sequences that translate to the same CDR3. The V call is TRBV4-2, the J call TRBJ1-5; tentative D call: TRBD1 (5 bases). Trimming left V 0 bases short and J 7 bases short, with 13 bases between. The germline V gene encodes CDR1 LGHNA and CDR2 YNFKEQ. The CDR3 loop spans 15 amino acids. CDR3: CASSQDPRGGQPQHF. The CDR3 DNA sequence: TGTGCCAGCAGCCAAGATCCGAGGGGCGGACAGCCCCAGCATTTT.

The chain uses TRBV7-9 and TRBJ2-1; 10 bases fit TRBD1. Germline loops: CDR1 SEHNR, CDR2 FQNEAQ (reference sequence). This CDR3 has 13 amino acids. V lost 6 bases and J lost 8; bases outside the gene matches: 4. CDR3 residues: CASRYGQGDEQFF. The CDR3 bases are TGTGCCAGCAGATACGGACAGGGGGATGAGCAGTTCTTC.

This rearrangement joins TRBV18 to TRBJ1-1; TRBD1 matches 9 bases. The CDR3 is 14 amino acids. The V gene's germline CDR1 is KGHSH and CDR2 LQKENI. Trimming removed 3 bases from V and 5 bases from J; junction bases left unmatched: 4. CDR3 coding DNA: TGTGCCAGCTCACCGGGACAGGGAAGGACTGAAGCTTTCTTT. Its protein product is CASSPGQGRTEAFF.

CDR3 sequence reads: CASRTGTWGLGELFF. The CDR3 bases are TGTGCCAGTCGTACCGGGACTTGGGGCCTCGGGGAGCTGTTTTTT. The chain is built from TRBV6-4 and TRBJ2-2; D is possibly TRBD2 (6 bases). The CDR3 runs 15 residues. Germline CDR1 reads MRHNA; CDR2 reads SNTAGT. V shed 9 bases and J shed 7 bases, with 21 bases lying between them.

J is TRBJ2-4 and V is TRBV18; TRBD2 matches at 12 bases. Trimming took 5 bases from V and 7 from J; bases not matched to a gene: 6. The germline gives CDR1 KGHSH, CDR2 LQKENI. The CDR3 spans 15 residues. The CDR3 spells CASSILAGGRNIQYF. CDR3 DNA sequence: TGTGCCAGCTCAATCCTAGCGGGGGGGCGTAACATTCAGTACTTC.

The chain is built from TRBV5-1 and TRBJ2-1; TRBD2 matches at 9 bases. Trimming took 0 bases from V and 7 from J; bases not matched to a gene: 8. Looked up from germline, CDR1 is SGHRS and CDR2 is YFSETQ. The CDR3 has 16 residues. Written as DNA, the CDR3 is TGCGCCAGCAGCTTGGCGGCGGGAGGGCCATCTAATGAGCAGTTCTTC. This gives the protein CASSLAAGGPSNEQFF.

This chain joins TRBV9 and TRBJ2-3, with D maybe TRBD1 (5 bases). The CDR3 runs to 14 residues. Per the germline V gene, CDR1 is SGDLS and CDR2 is YYNGEE. V was clipped by 0 bases and J by 1 base, with 6 bases between them. CDR3 sequence reads: CASSVEQGTDTQYF. For the CDR3, the DNA is TGTGCCAGCAGCGTAGAACAGGGCACAGATACGCAGTATTTT.

Comments on this clone: Sequence at one end of the junction differs from germline and may be a read error. The chain has TRBV4-3 and TRBJ1-5; the D gene is possibly TRBD1 (5 bases). Germline V CDR1 and CDR2: LGHNA, YSLEER. The CDR3 consists of 17 residues. In DNA form, the CDR3 reads TGCGCCAGCACCCAAGATTGGGGCGGCCTAAGCAATCAGCCCCAGCATTTT. Translated, it gives CASTQDWGGLSNQPQHF.

This chain connects TRBV5-6 to TRBJ1-6; D uncertain. The ends were cut back, 6 bases at V and 7 bases at J, with 11 bases in the middle. The CDR3 loop spans 13 amino acids. Per the germline V gene, CDR1 is SGHDT and CDR2 is YYEEEE. CDR3 nucleotide sequence: TGTGCCAGCATGCTGGGGAACAATTCACCCCTCCACTTT. Translating it yields CASMLGNNSPLHF.

This clone has only one observation. This chain joins TRBV27 and TRBJ2-1; 13 bases match TRBD2. Germline V gene lookup returns CDR1 MNHEY and CDR2 SMNVEV (reference sequence). The ends lost 2 bases at V and 7 bases at J; junction bases unmatched: 14. This CDR3 is built from 19 residues. CDR3 amino acids: CASSLGDRGTSGRENEQFF. CDR3 coding DNA: TGTGCCAGCAGTTTAGGGGACAGGGGAACTAGCGGGAGGGAGAATGAGCAGTTCTTC.

The chain employs TRBV28 and TRBJ1-2, with TRBD1 matching over 8 bases. With 4 bases clipped from V and 5 bases from J, the junction kept 9 bases outside the gene matches. This CDR3 spans 15 amino acids. Germline values: CDR1 MDHEN, CDR2 SYDVKM. CDR3 nucleotide sequence: TGTGCCAGCAGTTCGACAGGGGCTCCCTTTTATGGCTACACCTTC. It codes for CASSSTGAPFYGYTF.

V and J are TRBV6-1 and TRBJ2-7; 7 bases agree with TRBD2. Germline assignment: CDR1 MNHNS and CDR2 SASEGT. The trim removed 8 bases at V and 7 bases at J, leaving 14 bases unmatched. The CDR3 covers 14 residues. The CDR3 DNA follows: TGTGCCAGCTCGGTTGTTGGCGGGAGCAGGGAGCAGTACGTC. Amino acids: CASSVVGGSREQYV.

The genes are TRBV6-5 and TRBJ2-1; 11 bases fit TRBD1. With V trimmed by 4 bases and J by 12 bases, 11 bases remained unmatched. The germline V gene encodes CDR1 MNHEY and CDR2 SVGAGI. This CDR3 is built from 15 residues. In nucleotides, the CDR3 is TGTGCCAGCAGTTTCGGACAGGGGGCAGGGAGGTCGCAGTTCTTC. This sequence encodes CASSFGQGAGRSQFF.

The CDR3, as DNA: TGTGCCAGTAGTCCTAACAGCCCTTCTAACTATGGCTACACCTTC. Its protein is CASSPNSPSNYGYTF. The chain carries TRBV19 and TRBJ1-2; no clear D. The CDR3 is 15 residues long. V shed 5 bases and J shed 0 bases, with 13 bases lying between them. Germline V lookup: CDR1 LNHDA, CDR2 SQIVND (reference sequence). The full variable domain, in which reference TRBV19 and TRBJ1-2 provide the parts outside the CDR3, is DGGITQSPKYLFRKEGQNVTLSCEQNLNHDAMYWYRQDPGQGLRLIYYSQIVNDFQKGDIAEGYSVSREKKESFPLTVTSAQKNPTAFYLCASSPNSPSNYGYTFGSGTRLTVV.

This clone was observed a single time. The V call is TRBV11-3, the J call TRBJ2-3; TRBD2 is a possible D gene (6 bases). V gave up 4 bases and J gave up 2 bases, with 10 bases separating them. The CDR3 is made up of 14 amino acids. Germline values: CDR1 SGHNT, CDR2 YENEEA. CDR3 DNA sequence: TGTGCCAGCAGCTCGACTAGATACACAGATACGCAGTATTTT. Amino acid sequence: CASSSTRYTDTQYF.